The 12 T cell receptor beta chains given below trace back to one sample, sequenced in a study of shared clonotypes between healthy human individuals. Assay used: immunoSEQ multiplex PCR; TCRdb lists only in-frame clones, some missing. This sample has about 2.5 million clones, with 85% to 95% found just once. Sequenced sample: naive CD4+ T cells from PBMCs. Subset in this sample: CD45RA+ positively selected. The receptors come from a man aged 18 to 29 in good health. Some clones in this sample may be carry-over from other donors' samples.

The chain couples TRBV10-3 to TRBJ2-3; D is uncertain. The CDR3 runs to 13 residues. V was shortened by 4 bases and J by 6 bases, with 11 bases between the two germline ends. CDR1 and CDR2 (germline): ENHRY, SYGVKD. For the CDR3, the DNA is TGTGCCATCAGTGTCCCTCCCACGGATACGCAGTATTTT. Residues: CAISVPPTDTQYF.

This clone was seen once. J is TRBJ1-2 and V is TRBV28; D ambiguous. The CDR3 has 14 amino acids. Germline loops: CDR1 MDHEN, CDR2 SYDVKM. Trimming stripped 3 bases from V and 1 base from J, with 9 bases between. CDR3 DNA sequence: TGTGCCAGCAGTTTGTGGACGGTTAACTATGGCTACACCTTC. Protein product: CASSLWTVNYGYTF.

CDR3: CASSTGLGGNTIYF. CDR3 DNA sequence: TGTGCCAGCAGTACAGGGCTAGGTGGAAACACCATATATTTT. This sequence joins TRBV28 and TRBJ1-3, with D perhaps TRBD1 (6 bases). CDR1 and CDR2 (germline): MDHEN, SYDVKM. The V and J ends lost 5 bases and 3 bases respectively, with 11 bases between them. This CDR3 has 14 amino acids.

With regard to this clone: The same CDR3 can be traced to other DNA sequences in this sample. V and J are TRBV18 and TRBJ2-3; D gene ambiguous. The CDR3 has 13 amino acids. Trimming left V 3 bases short and J 1 base short, with 5 bases between. Germline CDR1 and CDR2: KGHSH and LQKENI. The CDR3 protein is CASSPSGTDTQYF. The CDR3 nucleotides read TGTGCCAGCTCACCCTCGGGCACAGATACGCAGTATTTT.

This clone was detected only a few times. V and J are TRBV19 and TRBJ1-2, with D perhaps TRBD1 (5 bases). The CDR3 is made up of 14 amino acids. Trimming stripped 3 bases from V and 4 bases from J, with 12 bases between. Per the germline V gene, CDR1 is LNHDA and CDR2 is SQIVND (reference sequence). This CDR3 reads CASSINRDLYGYTF. As DNA, the CDR3 is TGTGCCAGTAGTATCAACCGGGACCTCTATGGCTACACCTTC. Full variable domain (outside the CDR3, taken from reference TRBV19 and TRBJ1-2): DGGITQSPKYLFRKEGQNVTLSCEQNLNHDAMYWYRQDPGQGLRLIYYSQIVNDFQKGDIAEGYSVSREKKESFPLTVTSAQKNPTAFYLCASSINRDLYGYTFGSGTRLTVV.

This chain joins TRBV10-3 and TRBJ2-7, with 7 bases fitting TRBD1. Germline lookup yields CDR1 ENHRY and CDR2 SYGVKD. The trim removed 5 bases at V and 2 bases at J, leaving 12 bases unmatched. This CDR3 comprises 16 residues. The chain's CDR3 is CAISSRSGGATYEQYF. The CDR3 DNA sequence: TGTGCCATCAGTTCCCGGTCAGGGGGAGCAACCTACGAGCAGTACTTC.

The rearrangement uses TRBV11-3 and TRBJ2-5, with 15 bases fitting TRBD2. The CDR3 consists of 19 residues. Germline lookup yields CDR1 SGHNT and CDR2 YENEEA. Trimming at V came to 5 bases and at J to 1 base, leaving 11 bases not matched to a gene. CDR3 sequence reads: CASSTRTSGRVNVQETQYF. The DNA for the CDR3 is TGTGCCAGCAGCACCCGGACTAGCGGGAGGGTGAATGTCCAAGAGACCCAGTACTTC.

This rearrangement joins TRBV5-1 to TRBJ1-4; D may be TRBD1 (5 bases). Trimming cost V 8 bases and J 4 bases, with 18 bases left between them. The germline V gene encodes CDR1 SGHRS and CDR2 YFSETQ. The CDR3 is made up of 15 amino acids. CDR3 protein: CASQGVAGSNEKLFF. For the CDR3, the DNA is TGCGCCAGTCAGGGAGTGGCGGGGAGTAATGAAAAACTGTTTTTT.

The V call is TRBV11-2, the J call TRBJ2-3; D might be TRBD2 (6 bases). The CDR3 totals 14 residues. The V end lost 4 bases, the J end lost 4 bases, and 12 bases lay between the germline ends. CDR1 SGHAT and CDR2 FQNNGV come from the germline V gene. CDR3 coding DNA: TGTGCCAGCAGCTCCCGTGGCGGGGCAGATACGCAGTATTTT. This sequence encodes CASSSRGGADTQYF.

CDR3 loop: CSVGATGSSPEQYF. DNA for the CDR3: TGCAGCGTTGGGGCCACAGGCAGCAGTCCCGAGCAGTACTTC. The chain carries TRBV29-1 and TRBJ2-7, with D perhaps TRBD1 (5 bases). The germline V and J ends were trimmed by 4 bases and 6 bases, with 19 bases remaining between them. CDR1 SQVTM and CDR2 ANQGSEA come from the germline V gene. The CDR3 has 14 residues.

The chain carries TRBV18 and TRBJ2-7, with D possibly called TRBD1 or TRBD2 (5 bases each). V gave up 5 bases and J gave up 6 bases, with 14 bases separating them. The CDR3 contains 13 residues. CDR1 and CDR2 (germline): KGHSH, LQKENI. CDR3 nucleotide sequence: TGTGCCAGCTCAAGTCAGAGGGGACGCGAGCAGTACTTC. Translated, it gives CASSSQRGREQYF.

This chain links TRBV28 with TRBJ2-1, with 11 bases aligning to TRBD2. This CDR3 spans 17 amino acids. The junction had 7 bases not matched to a gene; V was cut back by 3 bases and J by 3 bases. Germline lookup yields CDR1 MDHEN and CDR2 SYDVKM. As DNA, the CDR3 is TGTGCCAGCAGTTTCGTTAGCGGGAGGGCCCTCTACAATGAGCAGTTCTTC. It translates to CASSFVSGRALYNEQFF. Variable domain in full (rest from reference TRBV28 and TRBJ2-1): DVKVTQSSRYLVKRTGEKVFLECVQDMDHENMFWYRQDPGLGLRLIYFSYDVKMKEKGDIPEGYSVSREKKERFSLILESASTNQTSMYLCASSFVSGRALYNEQFFGPGTRLTVL.